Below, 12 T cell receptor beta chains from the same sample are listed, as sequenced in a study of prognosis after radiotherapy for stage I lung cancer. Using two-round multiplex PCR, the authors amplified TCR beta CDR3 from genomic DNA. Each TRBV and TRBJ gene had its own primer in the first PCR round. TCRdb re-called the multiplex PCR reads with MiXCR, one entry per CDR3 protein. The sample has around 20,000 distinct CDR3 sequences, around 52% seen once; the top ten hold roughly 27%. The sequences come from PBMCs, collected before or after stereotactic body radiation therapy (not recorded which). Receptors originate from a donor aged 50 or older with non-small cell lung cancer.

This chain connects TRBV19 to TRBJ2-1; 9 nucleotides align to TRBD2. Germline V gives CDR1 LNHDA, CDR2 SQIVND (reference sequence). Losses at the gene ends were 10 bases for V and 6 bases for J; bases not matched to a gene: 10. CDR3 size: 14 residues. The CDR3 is CAITLAGSPNEQFF. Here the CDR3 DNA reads TGTGCCATTACTCTAGCGGGATCCCCCAATGAGCAGTTCTTC.

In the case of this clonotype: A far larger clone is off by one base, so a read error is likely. CDR3: CASSSTLAGVIYDQYF. The CDR3 bases are TGTGCCAGCAGTTCTACACTAGCGGGCGTAATTTACGATCAGTACTTC. The V call is TRBV6-1, the J call TRBJ2-7; 9 nucleotides align to TRBD2. This CDR3 is built from 16 residues. Looked up from germline, CDR1 is MNHNS and CDR2 is SASEGT.

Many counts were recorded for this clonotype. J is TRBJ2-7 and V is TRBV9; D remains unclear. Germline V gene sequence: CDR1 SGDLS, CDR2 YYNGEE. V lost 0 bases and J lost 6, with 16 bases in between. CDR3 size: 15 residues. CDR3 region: CASSVAADPSSEQYF. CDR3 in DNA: TGTGCCAGCAGCGTAGCTGCGGACCCCTCGAGCGAGCAGTACTTC.

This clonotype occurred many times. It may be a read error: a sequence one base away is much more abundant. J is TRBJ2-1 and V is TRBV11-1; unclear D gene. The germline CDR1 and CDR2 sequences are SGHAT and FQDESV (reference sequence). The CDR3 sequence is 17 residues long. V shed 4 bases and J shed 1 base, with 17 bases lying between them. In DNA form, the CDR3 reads TGTGCCAGCAGCTCCTACGTGTGGCGGAAGTCCTACAATGAGCAGTTCTTC. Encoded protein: CASSSYVWRKSYNEQFF.

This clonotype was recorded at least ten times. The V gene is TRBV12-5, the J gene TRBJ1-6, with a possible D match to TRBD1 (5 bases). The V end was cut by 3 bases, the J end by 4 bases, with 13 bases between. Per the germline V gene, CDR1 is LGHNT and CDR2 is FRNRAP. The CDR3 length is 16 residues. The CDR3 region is CASGFLGGTYNSPLHF. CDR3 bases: TGTGCTAGTGGTTTCCTAGGAGGGACTTATAATTCACCCCTCCACTTT.

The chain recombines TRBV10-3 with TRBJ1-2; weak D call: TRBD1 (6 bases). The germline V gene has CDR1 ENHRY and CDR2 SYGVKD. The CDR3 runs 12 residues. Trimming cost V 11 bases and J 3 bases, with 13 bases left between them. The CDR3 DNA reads TGTGCCGCGCAGGGGCAGGACTATGGCTACACCTTC. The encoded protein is CAAQGQDYGYTF.

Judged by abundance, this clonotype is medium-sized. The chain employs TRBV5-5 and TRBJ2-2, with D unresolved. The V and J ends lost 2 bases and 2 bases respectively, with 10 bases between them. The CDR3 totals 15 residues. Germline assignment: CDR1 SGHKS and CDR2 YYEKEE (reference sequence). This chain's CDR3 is CASSFGPANTGELFF. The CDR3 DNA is TGTGCCAGCAGCTTTGGTCCAGCAAACACCGGGGAGCTGTTTTTT.

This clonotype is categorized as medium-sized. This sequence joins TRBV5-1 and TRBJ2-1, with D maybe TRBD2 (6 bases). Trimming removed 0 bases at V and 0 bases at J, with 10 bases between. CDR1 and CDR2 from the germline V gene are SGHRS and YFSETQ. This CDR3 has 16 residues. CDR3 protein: CASSLAAGNSYNEQFF. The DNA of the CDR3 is TGCGCCAGCAGCTTGGCGGCGGGAAACTCCTACAATGAGCAGTTCTTC.

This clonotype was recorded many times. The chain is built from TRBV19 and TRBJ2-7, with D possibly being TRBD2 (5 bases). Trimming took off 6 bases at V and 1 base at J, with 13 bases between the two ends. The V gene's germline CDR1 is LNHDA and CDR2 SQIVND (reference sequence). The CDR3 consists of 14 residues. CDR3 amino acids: CASRQNEGSYEQYF. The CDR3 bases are TGTGCCAGTAGGCAAAACGAGGGATCCTACGAGCAGTACTTC.

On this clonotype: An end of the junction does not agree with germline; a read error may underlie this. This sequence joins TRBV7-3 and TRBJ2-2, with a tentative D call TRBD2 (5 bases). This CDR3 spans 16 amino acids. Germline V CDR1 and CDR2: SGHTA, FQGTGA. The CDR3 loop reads CASSSLGMENTGELFF. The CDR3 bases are TGTGCCAGCAGCTCCCTCGGGATGGAGAACACCGGGGAGCTATTTTTT.

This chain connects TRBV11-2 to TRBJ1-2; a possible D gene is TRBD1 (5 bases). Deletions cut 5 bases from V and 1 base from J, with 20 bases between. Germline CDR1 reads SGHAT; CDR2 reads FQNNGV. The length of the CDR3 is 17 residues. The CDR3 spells CASSDTPGTYFNYGYTF. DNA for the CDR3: TGTGCCAGCAGCGATACCCCCGGGACGTATTTTAACTATGGCTACACCTTC.

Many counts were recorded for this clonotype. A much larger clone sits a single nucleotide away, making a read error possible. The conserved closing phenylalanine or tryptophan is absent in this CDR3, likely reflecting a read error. The CDR3 DNA reads as TGTGCCAGCAGCTTAACCCGGACCTCCTACGAGCAGTACCTC. Its protein is CASSLTRTSYEQYL. The chain combines TRBV11-2 with TRBJ2-7; D is ambiguous. V lost 2 bases to trimming and J lost 0 bases, with 8 bases between them. The germline gives CDR1 SGHAT, CDR2 FQNNGV. The CDR3 contains 14 residues.